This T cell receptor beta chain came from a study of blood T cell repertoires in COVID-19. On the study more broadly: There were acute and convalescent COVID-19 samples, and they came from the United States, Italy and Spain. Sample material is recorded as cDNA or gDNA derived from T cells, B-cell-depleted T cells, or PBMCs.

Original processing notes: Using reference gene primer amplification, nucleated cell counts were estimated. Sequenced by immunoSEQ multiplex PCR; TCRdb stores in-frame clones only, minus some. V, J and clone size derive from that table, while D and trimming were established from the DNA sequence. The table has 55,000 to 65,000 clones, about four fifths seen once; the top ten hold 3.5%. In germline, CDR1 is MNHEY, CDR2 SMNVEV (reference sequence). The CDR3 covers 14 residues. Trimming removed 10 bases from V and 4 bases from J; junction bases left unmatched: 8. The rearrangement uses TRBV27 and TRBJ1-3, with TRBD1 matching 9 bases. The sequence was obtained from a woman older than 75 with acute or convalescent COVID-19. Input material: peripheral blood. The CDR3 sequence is CATRGQGKGNTIYF. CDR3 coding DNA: TGTGCCACCCGGGGACAGGGCAAAGGAAACACCATATATTTT.